One T cell receptor (beta chain) is described in this entry. This clonotype has ten or more counts. The antigen it recognizes is unknown. No qualities accompany the bases; no much larger clone lies one base away. There are 14 amino acids in the CDR3, from cysteine to phenylalanine inclusive. Solely the CDR3 DNA is kept, with 42 bases framed from the first base. In the germline V gene, CDR1 corresponds to MNHEY and CDR2 to SVGAGI. Cut back by 6 bases and 4 bases, the V and J ends lie 14 bases apart. The library relied on multiplex PCR. Sequencing instrument: Illumina HiSeq 2500. Following protocols modified from ARM-PCR, the researchers constructed TCRbeta libraries through three rounds of nested PCR with primers (Table S4). Before sequencing, PCR products of 200-500 bp were cut from the gel and purified using the QIAquick gel extraction kit. In the paper's pipeline: Trimmomatic was used to clean the reads, FLASH was used to merge the reads into complete CDR3 sequences, and MiTCR was used to assign the reads to V(D)J germline segments. VDJtools was used to compute clonal diversity as the inverse Simpson's index. In-frame sequences lacking a premature stop codon were counted as productive reads. TCRdb trimmed public reads at Q25 via fastp, called clones via MiXCR and kept in-frame beta chains. Records with the same CDR3 protein are collapsed into one entry carrying the most frequent genes and DNA. The V and J calls here are based on TCRdb, not the publication. This sample lists 75,000 to 95,000 distinct CDR3 sequences; 65% to 75% were detected once. The top ten clonotypes cover about 16% of the sample.

The record originates from a study of tumor and adjacent non-tumor tissue in lung cancer (dated by TCRdb to the late 2010s). About the study as a whole: By cancer type, the cohort comprised some 13 adenocarcinoma patients, 2 squamous cell carcinoma patients and 1 small cell lung cancer patient. A total of fewer than 150 million productive TCRbeta reads were generated by sequencing, corresponding to an average of around 4 million reads per sample. The roughly 15 enrolled patients, of whom about 10 were men and 5 were women, were aged about 30 to 80 years and were diagnosed with TNM stage I to III disease. About 30 paired specimens, one tumor and one normal lung sample per patient, were profiled by TCRbeta CDR3 sequencing. Using bulk TCRbeta repertoires from 15 lung cancer patients, the study set lung tumor tissue side by side with matched distant non-tumor lung tissue. The study at large found these results: TCR diversity was significantly higher in younger patients, and higher tumor TCR diversity was associated with shorter overall and disease-free survival. The sequencing platform is not named in the methods, and unique molecular identifiers are not mentioned. In normal lung, the top 100 clones accounted for a significantly larger cumulative share of the repertoire than in tumor tissue. Significantly higher TCR diversity (inverse Simpson) was observed in tumor tissue than in normal lung tissue (roughly 470 vs 170, P = 0.0075, Mann-Whitney U test). Peripheral blood was not sequenced, so blood TCRbeta repertoires were not examined in the lung cancer patients of the study. Only roughly 16 patients were in the cohort, and the authors stated that larger samples and more detailed clinical data are needed.

RNA was extracted from bulk unsorted tissue and checked for quality with a NanoDrop ND-1000 and an Agilent 2100. Newly diagnosed lung cancer patients without prior chemotherapy who had been admitted for thoracic surgery in China between August and November 2014 were enrolled as donors. Patients who had received previous radiotherapy or chemotherapy, or who had another concurrent cancer, were excluded from the study. Surgical tissue pieces of about 1-2.1 cm3 were preserved in RNAlater solution and were kept at -80 degrees C until use. The V and J segments used are TRBV6-5 and TRBJ2-3, with no confident D gene call. This TCR was recovered from a man aged 55 to 69 with non-small cell lung cancer. The specimen was lung tumor tissue. The CDR3 protein: CASRPGRVADTQYF. The sequence in DNA is TGTGCCAGCAGACCCGGTAGGGTTGCAGATACGCAGTATTTT.